This T cell receptor beta chain came from a study of technical replicates of blood from several donors. The V gene's germline CDR1 is MDHEN and CDR2 SYDVKM. V lost 3 bases and J lost 5, with 17 bases in between. The CDR3 has 16 residues. Sequenced by immunoSEQ multiplex PCR; TCRdb stores in-frame clones only, minus some. The sample shows about 93,000 clones, 95% of them seen only once. Material: T cells isolated from PBMCs. The clonotype originates from a human donor in good health. V is TRBV28 and J is TRBJ2-1; possibly TRBD2 for D (5 bases). CDR3 nucleotide sequence: TGTGCCAGCAGTTTCAGGACTCTAGGGTCCCACAATGAGCAGTTCTTC. Translation gives CASSFRTLGSHNEQFF.